Listed below are T cell receptor beta chains from one sample, sequenced in a study of cytomegalovirus exposure and HLA in healthy donors. Measured with immunoSEQ multiplex PCR; TCRdb has only the in-frame clones, and not every one. The sample shows 140,000 or so clones, about 82% of them seen only once. The source material was PBMCs. These receptors were taken from a male donor in good health and CMV-seronegative. Each CDR3 is given with its conserved first and last residue. The D gene is left open where the match is weak. Clone size, where shown, is once, few, many, or a class for clones that have expanded.

.	TRBV9	TRBJ2-1	TRBD2	TGTGCCAGCAGCGTACCTAGCGGGTCCTACAATGAGCAGTTCTTC	CASSVPSGSYNEQFF
.	TRBV5-1	TRBJ1-1	.	TGCGCCAGCAGCCAGATCATGAACACTGAAGCTTTCTTT	CASSQIMNTEAFF
.	TRBV27	TRBJ1-5	TRBD1	TGTGCCAGCAGTTCACAGGGGTTCAGCAATCAGCCCCAGCATTTT	CASSSQGFSNQPQHF
.	TRBV28	TRBJ1-5	.	TGTGCCAGCAGTTTACAGGGGAGACGCAATCAGCCCCAGCATTTT	CASSLQGRRNQPQHF
once	TRBV28	TRBJ1-1	.	TGTGCCAGCACCCCCTCAGAGAACACTGAAGCTTTCTTT	CASTPSENTEAFF
.	TRBV19	TRBJ2-5	TRBD1	TGTGCCAGTAGCCTCCTAGGACAGGGGGAGACCCAGTACTTC	CASSLLGQGETQYF
.	TRBV5-1	TRBJ2-3	TRBD1	TGCGCCAGCAGCTTGTTACAGGGGGCGGTAGATACGCAGTATTTT	CASSLLQGAVDTQYF
.	TRBV5-1	TRBJ2-1	TRBD1	TGCGCCAGCAGCCCCCTCAATTTCCGGGACAGGAACCCTAATGAGCAGTTCTTC	CASSPLNFRDRNPNEQFF
.	TRBV5-4	TRBJ1-1	.	TGTGCCAGCAGCTTGGGAGCGGGCTTGAACACTGAAGCTTTCTTT	CASSLGAGLNTEAFF
.	TRBV20-1	TRBJ1-1	.	TGCAGTGCCGACAGTCTCACTGAAGCTTTCTTT	CSADSLTEAFF
.	TRBV9	TRBJ2-3	.	TGTGCCAGCAGCGTAGGCACACGCACAGATACGCAGTATTTT	CASSVGTRTDTQYF
.	TRBV6-6	TRBJ1-2	TRBD1	TGTGCCAGCAGTTCGGACAGGGCAGATGGCTACACCTTC	CASSSDRADGYTF
.	TRBV7-2	TRBJ2-3	.	TGTGCCAGCAGCTTAGGACAGGGGGCATCGGGGGCGGGAGGGAATACGCAGTATTTT	CASSLGQGASGAGGNTQYF
.	TRBV5-6	TRBJ2-1	.	TGTGCCAGCAGCCGATCCCGATTTGGCCAGGGGACCTACAATGAGCAGTTCTTC	CASSRSRFGQGTYNEQFF
.	TRBV7-2	TRBJ2-7	.	TGTGCCAGCAGCTTATGGTCCGGGTGGGAGCAGTACTTC	CASSLWSGWEQYF
.	TRBV15	TRBJ2-1	TRBD2	TGTGCCACCAGCAGAGATCTAAGGGGACTAGCATTCTACAATGAGCAGTTCTTC	CATSRDLRGLAFYNEQFF
.	TRBV6-6	TRBJ2-2	.	TGTGCCAGCAGTTACTCGATTTCAGGGCCCGGGGAGCTGTTTTTT	CASSYSISGPGELFF
.	TRBV9	TRBJ2-1	TRBD1	TGTGCCAGCAGCGTAGGTCACAGGGGCGTCTCCTACAATGAGCAGTTCTTC	CASSVGHRGVSYNEQFF
.	TRBV29-1	TRBJ1-2	TRBD1	TGCAGCGTTGAAAGTCTAACAGGGGATGGCTACACCTTC	CSVESLTGDGYTF
once	TRBV19	TRBJ1-5	.	TGTGCCAGTAGTATAGTGGACAGCCCCAATCAGCCCCAGCATTTT	CASSIVDSPNQPQHF
.	TRBV6-1	TRBJ1-1	.	TGTGCCAGCAGTGAGCTTCTGGGAGGAACTGAAGCTTTCTTT	CASSELLGGTEAFF
.	TRBV6-1	TRBJ1-5	.	TGTGCCAGCAGTGAATTGGACAGAATCTATCAGCCCCAGCATTTT	CASSELDRIYQPQHF
.	TRBV25-1	TRBJ2-1	TRBD2	TGTGCCAGCAGTCCCCCCCGGGGAGGAGCGGGAGGTCGTCGGTTCTTC	CASSPPRGGAGGRRFF
.	TRBV13	TRBJ2-7	.	TGTGCCAGCAGCTGGTTAATACACCCGGGGGAGCAGTACTTC	CASSWLIHPGEQYF
.	TRBV11-2	TRBJ1-4	.	TGTGCCAGCAGCCGGGGACTACTCAATGAAAAACTGTTTTTT	CASSRGLLNEKLFF
once	TRBV18	TRBJ2-7	TRBD2	TGTGCCAGCTCACCACCGGGACTAGTTTACGAGCAGTACTTC	CASSPPGLVYEQYF
.	TRBV4-1	TRBJ2-7	.	TGCGCCAGCAGCCAACCAACAGGGTACGAGCAGTACTTC	CASSQPTGYEQYF
.	TRBV19	TRBJ1-5	.	TGTGCCAGTAGTATTACGGGGGATAGCAATCAGCCCCAGCATTTT	CASSITGDSNQPQHF
few	TRBV19	TRBJ1-5	TRBD1	TGTGCCAGTAGTCGAGACAGGGGGCCAAATCAGCCCCAGCATTTT	CASSRDRGPNQPQHF
once	TRBV7-6	TRBJ2-7	.	TGTGCCAGCAGCTTAGACGGGAGTGGGGTTGAGCAGTACTTC	CASSLDGSGVEQYF
.	TRBV4-1	TRBJ2-1	TRBD2	TGCGCCAGCAGCCAAGATGGGCTAGCGGGAGGTGAGCAGTTCTTC	CASSQDGLAGGEQFF
few	TRBV9	TRBJ2-2	.	TGTGCCAGCAGCGTAGGTGGCTACACCGGGGAGCTGTTTTTT	CASSVGGYTGELFF
few	TRBV29-1	TRBJ2-2	.	TGCAGCGGGGAGTATACCGGGGAGCTGTTTTTT	CSGEYTGELFF
once	TRBV19	TRBJ1-2	.	TGTGCCAGTTACGCTCTTGGAAGCAGGGGATATGGCTACACCTTC	CASYALGSRGYGYTF
.	TRBV28	TRBJ2-1	TRBD2	TGTGCCAGCCGAACTTTAGCGGGAGACAATGAGCAGTTCTTC	CASRTLAGDNEQFF
.	TRBV19	TRBJ2-7	TRBD2	TGTGCCAGTAGTATCCTAGGCGGGGGCTCCTACGAGCAGTACTTC	CASSILGGGSYEQYF
few	TRBV5-1	TRBJ2-5	TRBD2	TGCGCCAGCAGCCTGGGACTAGCGGGGACCCAAGAGACCCAGTACTTC	CASSLGLAGTQETQYF
.	TRBV4-3	TRBJ2-1	TRBD2	TGCGCCAGCAGCCTTCTAGCGGTGAGCTCCTACAATGAGCAGTTCTTC	CASSLLAVSSYNEQFF
.	TRBV2	TRBJ1-2	TRBD1	TGTGCCAGCAGTGACTACAGGGGGCATGGCTACACCTTC	CASSDYRGHGYTF
.	TRBV19	TRBJ2-5	TRBD1	TGTGCCAGTAGTAGGGGACAGCAAGAGACCCAGTACTTC	CASSRGQQETQYF
.	TRBV19	TRBJ2-7	.	TGTGCCAGTAGTACCCAGGACTCCTACGAGCAGTACTTC	CASSTQDSYEQYF
.	TRBV6-6	TRBJ1-2	.	TGTGCCAGCAGTCTTCAACCGGGACTCCTTAACTATGGCTACACCTTC	CASSLQPGLLNYGYTF
.	TRBV6-6	TRBJ1-6	TRBD1	TGTGCCAGCAAGGCGACAGGGACTTATTCACCCCTCCACTTT	CASKATGTYSPLHF
few	TRBV11-2	TRBJ2-2	TRBD1	TGTGCCAGCAGCCCGCGACAGGGATTGAACACCGGGGAGCTGTTTTTT	CASSPRQGLNTGELFF
.	TRBV5-6	TRBJ2-5	.	TGTGCCAGCAGCTTGCTAGGGAACGGGGAAGAGACCCAGTACTTC	CASSLLGNGEETQYF
.	TRBV9	TRBJ2-7	.	TGTGCCAGCAGCGTACACGGACAGTACGAGCAGTACTTC	CASSVHGQYEQYF
.	TRBV2	TRBJ2-5	TRBD1	TGTGCCGGGGGGACAGGGGACGGGGAGACCCAGTACTTC	CAGGTGDGETQYF
.	TRBV9	TRBJ1-2	TRBD1	TGTGCCAGCAGCGTAACAGGGGCCTATGGCTACACCTTC	CASSVTGAYGYTF
few	TRBV4-2	TRBJ2-2	TRBD2	TGTGCCAGCAGCCAGGGACTAGACACCGGGGAGCTGTTTTTT	CASSQGLDTGELFF
.	TRBV5-8	TRBJ1-1	.	TGTGCCAGCAGCTTAAGACAGGAGAACACTGAAGCTTTCTTT	CASSLRQENTEAFF
.	TRBV19	TRBJ2-1	TRBD2	TGTGCCAGTAGTATTGTTAGCGGGGGGGCACGGGAGCAGTTCTTC	CASSIVSGGAREQFF
.	TRBV10-3	TRBJ1-6	.	TGTGCCATCAGGTTATCGGCGGATTCACCCCTCCACTTT	CAIRLSADSPLHF
.	TRBV7-9	TRBJ2-7	TRBD1	TGTGCCAGCAGCGCTGGACAGGGGGCAGCCTACGAGCAGTACTTC	CASSAGQGAAYEQYF